This TCR beta chain is from a study of OX40 agonist ivuxolimab in advanced cancers. Across the whole study: Administration of intravenous ivuxolimab to patients occurred every 2 weeks at 0.01 to 10 mg/kg. General study points: Expanded clones were, on average, more numerous in CD8+ T cells than in CD4+. Antigen specificity remained undetermined for the expanded peripheral T cells. Among the nonresponders, some also had low normalized T-cell clonal expansion.

Method: immunoSEQ multiplex PCR; TCRdb's copy keeps in-frame clones and lacks some. This table holds 95,000 to 100,000 clones, about 80% found once. Per germline, CDR1 SNHLY and CDR2 FYNNEI. V lost 10 bases and J 6 bases, leaving 16 bases between the germline ends. This CDR3 contains 13 residues. A word on this clone: Its antigen is unknown.

The input for sequencing was CD4+ or CD8+ T cells sorted from blood, taken in a trial of the OX40 agonist ivuxolimab. This chain links TRBV2 with TRBJ2-1; weak D call: TRBD1 (5 bases). This TCR came from an adult with an advanced solid tumor such as melanoma, head and neck, liver or kidney cancer. The CDR3 region has the DNA TGTGCCACACAGGCATTAACGGTCAATGAGCAGTTCTTC. Encoded protein: CATQALTVNEQFF.